The 28 T cell receptor beta chains below come from one sample, sequenced in a study of OX40 agonist ivuxolimab in advanced cancers. Receptors were amplified or captured by the immunoSEQ multiplex PCR assay. TCRdb retrieved this table from immuneACCESS and kept in-frame rearrangements only. Not all clones are present; in checked studies, unresolved V genes account for under half, and no reason is known for the remainder. For this sample the table gives 20,000 to 25,000 clones, of which 84% were detected only once. 25% to 30% of the sample belongs to the ten largest clones. The specimen comprised CD4+ or CD8+ T cells sorted from blood, sampled in a trial of the OX40 agonist ivuxolimab. These TCRs come from an adult with an advanced solid tumor such as melanoma, head and neck, liver or kidney cancer.

The chain joins TRBV6-5 to TRBJ2-7, with D possibly TRBD1 on 6 matching bases. This CDR3 has 14 amino acids. Trimming took off 2 bases at V and 4 bases at J, with 12 bases between the two ends. Germline CDR1 and CDR2: MNHEY and SVGAGI. The DNA of the CDR3 is TGTGCCAGCAGTTACGGAGATACAGGGTACGAGCAGTACTTC. Protein product: CASSYGDTGYEQYF.

The chain joins TRBV28 to TRBJ2-7; the D is unclear. Trimming stripped 2 bases from V and 9 bases from J, with 14 bases between. CDR1 is MDHEN, CDR2 SYDVKM, per germline. The CDR3 extends over 13 amino acids. CDR3: CASSLGSISGQYF. In nucleotides, the CDR3 is TGTGCCAGCAGTTTAGGGTCAATCAGTGGGCAGTACTTC.

The sample holds a few counts of this clone. The V call is TRBV9, the J call TRBJ2-1, with 11 nucleotides matching TRBD2. Germline CDR1 and CDR2: SGDLS and YYNGEE. The V gene end was trimmed by 3 bases and the J gene end by 9 bases; junction bases not matched to a gene: 11. The CDR3 spans 16 residues. The CDR3 sequence: CASSDRIAGGLGEQFF. The CDR3 DNA reads TGTGCCAGCAGCGACCGCATAGCGGGAGGGCTCGGTGAGCAGTTCTTC.

V gene TRBV9 combines with J gene TRBJ2-7, with TRBD1 identical over 7 bases. Unmatched junction bases numbered 4, after V lost 4 bases and J lost 3 bases. The germline CDR1 and CDR2 sequences are SGDLS and YYNGEE. The length of the CDR3 is 13 residues. This CDR3 reads CASSPRTGYEQYF. CDR3 nucleotides: TGTGCCAGCAGCCCGCGGACAGGCTACGAGCAGTACTTC.

The V call is TRBV4-1, the J call TRBJ2-7; D possibly corresponds to TRBD2 (6 bases). This CDR3 has 14 amino acids. The V and J ends lost 1 base and 5 bases respectively, with 12 bases between them. CDR1 is MGHRA and CDR2 is YSYEKL in the germline V gene. CDR3 DNA: TGCGCCAGCAGCCAAGCCGGGAGTTCCCACGAGCAGTACTTC. Translating gives CASSQAGSSHEQYF.

This sequence joins TRBV6-4 and TRBJ1-5, with 9 bases aligning to TRBD1. The CDR3 runs 14 residues. With V trimmed by 5 bases and J by 7 bases, 6 bases remained unmatched. CDR1 is MRHNA and CDR2 is SNTAGT in the germline V gene. Here the CDR3 reads CASSPGQGGQPQHF. The CDR3 nucleotides are TGTGCCAGCAGTCCGGGACAGGGAGGCCAGCCCCAGCATTTT.

This clone appeared a few times. The rearrangement links TRBV6-5 to TRBJ1-2; D possibly corresponds to TRBD1 (6 bases). Germline V CDR1 and CDR2: MNHEY, SVGAGI. V lost 6 bases to trimming and J lost 3 bases, with 11 bases between them. The CDR3 runs to 13 residues. CDR3 sequence: CASRSGEDYGYTF. The DNA of the CDR3 is TGTGCCAGCAGGTCAGGGGAGGACTATGGCTACACCTTC.

The CDR3 DNA is TGTGCCAGCAGCTTGGTGGGGTCAGATACGCAGTATTTT. Translation gives CASSLVGSDTQYF. The J gene is TRBJ2-3, the V gene TRBV5-7; D unclear. TRBV5-7 is an open reading frame, and its role is uncertain. This CDR3 has 13 amino acids. Trimming shortened V by 0 bases and J by 4 bases, and 6 bases separated the two germline ends.

The chain couples TRBV28 to TRBJ1-6; D not resolved. This CDR3 has 17 amino acids. Trimming left V 4 bases short and J 5 bases short, with 18 bases between. Germline CDR1 MDHEN, CDR2 SYDVKM. The CDR3: CASSSSPGKYNNSPLHF. The DNA for the CDR3 is TGTGCCAGCAGTTCGTCGCCGGGGAAATATAATAATTCACCCCTCCACTTT.

This clone was seen just once. The rearrangement uses TRBV27 and TRBJ1-2; perhaps TRBD1 as D (5 bases). The CDR3 runs 13 residues. With 6 bases removed from V and 1 base from J, the gap between germline ends came to 9 bases. Germline V lookup: CDR1 MNHEY, CDR2 SMNVEV (reference sequence). The DNA for the CDR3 is TGTGCCAGCAGGCGTGACAGTAACTATGGCTACACCTTC. Its translation: CASRRDSNYGYTF.

The V gene is TRBV11-2, the J gene TRBJ2-1; TRBD2 agrees at 9 bases. From germline, CDR1 is SGHAT and CDR2 FQNNGV. The CDR3 has 15 amino acids. Trimming cost V 3 bases and J 6 bases; bases outside gene matches: 6. Written as DNA, the CDR3 is TGTGCCAGCAGCTTTCTAGCGGGATATAGCAATGAGCAGTTCTTC. Its translation is CASSFLAGYSNEQFF. Full variable domain (missing parts from reference TRBV11-2 and TRBJ2-1): EAGVAQSPRYKIIEKRQSVAFWCNPISGHATLYWYQQILGQGPKLLIQFQNNGVVDDSQLPKDRFSAERLKGVDSTLKIQPAKLEDSAVYLCASSFLAGYSNEQFFGPGTRLTVL.

In DNA form, the CDR3 reads TGTGCCAGCAGTGAAGCGACTTTATGGCCCCAGCATTTT. It translates to CASSEATLWPQHF. The rearrangement links TRBV6-1 to TRBJ1-5; D ambiguous. Trimming left V 0 bases short and J 9 bases short, with 9 bases between. Germline V lookup: CDR1 MNHNS, CDR2 SASEGT. This CDR3 has 13 amino acids.

The V and J genes are TRBV5-1 and TRBJ2-7; D possibly corresponds to TRBD1 (5 bases). This CDR3 region has 13 residues. V was cut by 4 bases and J by 6 bases, with 14 bases left in between. Germline values: CDR1 SGHRS, CDR2 YFSETQ. The CDR3: CASSAGWGGEQYF. The CDR3 DNA sequence: TGCGCCAGCAGCGCTGGTTGGGGCGGCGAGCAGTACTTC.

The V call is TRBV6-4, the J call TRBJ2-3, with 10 bases matching TRBD1. Germline-derived CDR1 and CDR2 are MRHNA and SNTAGT. With 10 bases clipped from V and 0 bases from J, the junction kept 4 bases outside the gene matches. This CDR3 contains 14 residues. CDR3 sequence reads: CATGQGESTDTQYF. The CDR3 DNA reads as TGTGCCACCGGACAGGGGGAGAGCACAGATACGCAGTATTTT.

V and J are TRBV4-1 and TRBJ2-5, with 10 bases that match TRBD1. The better agreement between TRBJ2-7 and the DNA end casts doubt on the J call. Germline V lookup: CDR1 MGHRA, CDR2 YSYEKL. The CDR3 has 16 amino acids. CDR3 DNA: TGCGCCAGCAGCCAATCCAGGGGGGACAGGGGCTACGAGCAGTACTTC. Protein: CASSQSRGDRGYEQYF.

The gene calls are TRBV23-1 and TRBJ2-5; D is unresolved. TRBV23-1 is given ORF status, its function remaining uncertain. The CDR3 extends over 15 amino acids. V lost 3 bases to trimming and J lost 5 bases, with 16 bases between them. The CDR3 reads CASSHPEYGFETQYF. The CDR3 DNA follows: TGCGCCAGCAGTCACCCCGAATACGGTTTCGAGACCCAGTACTTC.

The rearrangement links TRBV6-5 to TRBJ2-7; D is perhaps TRBD1 (6 bases). In germline, CDR1 is MNHEY, CDR2 SVGAGI. The V end lost 2 bases, the J end lost 2 bases, and 10 bases lay between the germline ends. The CDR3 has 14 amino acids. CDR3 DNA sequence: TGTGCCAGCAGTTACGGACAGATCACCTACGAGCAGTACTTC. It specifies CASSYGQITYEQYF.

The chain has TRBV28 and TRBJ2-7; D possibly uses TRBD1 or TRBD2 (5 bases each). Germline V gives CDR1 MDHEN, CDR2 SYDVKM. Trimming removed 7 bases at V and 0 bases at J, with 13 bases between. The CDR3 has 14 residues. The CDR3 sequence is CASILGPSSYEQYF. The DNA for the CDR3 is TGTGCCAGCATATTGGGACCCAGCTCCTACGAGCAGTACTTC.

This chain connects TRBV15 to TRBJ2-6; D is undetermined. Germline V CDR1 and CDR2: LNHNV, YYDKDF (reference sequence). The germline V and J ends were trimmed by 3 bases and 0 bases, with 6 bases remaining between them. The CDR3 extends over 15 amino acids. In nucleotides, the CDR3 is TGTGCCACCAGCAGTGATTCCTCTGGGGCCAACGTCCTGACTTTC. Translating gives CATSSDSSGANVLTF.

V and J are TRBV10-2 and TRBJ2-5; D gene unclear. The ends were cut back, 0 bases at V and 0 bases at J, with 11 bases in the middle. Germline CDR1 WSHSY, CDR2 SAAADI. The CDR3 sequence is 16 residues long. CDR3 nucleotide sequence: TGCGCCAGCAGTGAGTCGGTGCTCCAGTACCAAGAGACCCAGTACTTC. Its translation is CASSESVLQYQETQYF.

This chain links TRBV27 with TRBJ1-5; 8 bases are a match to TRBD1. The germline CDR1 and CDR2 sequences are MNHEY and SMNVEV (reference sequence). There are 14 residues in the CDR3. J was trimmed by 9 bases and V by 6 bases; bases with no gene match: 10. This CDR3 is CASRTGGRFGPQHF. DNA of the CDR3: TGTGCCAGCAGAACAGGGGGTCGGTTCGGGCCCCAGCATTTT.

This clone showed up just a few times. The J gene is TRBJ2-1, the V gene TRBV5-1; D is possibly TRBD2 (5 bases). V was pared by 2 bases and J by 6 bases, with 12 bases between. The germline CDR1 and CDR2 sequences are SGHRS and YFSETQ. The CDR3 runs to 14 residues. CDR3 in amino acids: CASSFSLAINEQFF. The CDR3 DNA reads as TGCGCCAGCAGCTTCAGCCTAGCTATCAATGAGCAGTTCTTC.

Relative to its sample, this clone is medium-sized (0.01 to 0.1%). The chain employs TRBV6-4 and TRBJ2-1; D gene ambiguous. The length of the CDR3 is 13 residues. Trimming removed 3 bases from V and 5 bases from J, with 8 bases in between. The germline V gene encodes CDR1 MRHNA and CDR2 SNTAGT. DNA for the CDR3: TGTGCCAGCAGTGATCTTAGCCACAATGAGCAGTTCTTC. Its protein product is CASSDLSHNEQFF.

Concerning this clone itself: An end of the junction does not agree with germline; a read error may underlie this. This chain joins TRBV6-5 and TRBJ1-2, with unresolved D. This CDR3 spans 10 amino acids. Germline V CDR1 and CDR2: MNHEY, SVGAGI. CDR3 in DNA: TGTGCCAGCAGCGAAACAAACCCACACTTC. This codes for CASSETNPHF.

V gene TRBV4-1 combines with J gene TRBJ2-7; weak D call: TRBD2 (5 bases). The V gene's germline CDR1 is MGHRA and CDR2 YSYEKL. Trimming took 3 bases from V and 0 from J, leaving 9 bases between them. CDR3 size: 14 residues. The CDR3 DNA reads as TGCGCCAGCAGCCACCCCGGGGTCTCCTACGAGCAGTACTTC. Its protein product is CASSHPGVSYEQYF.

The chain joins TRBV5-1 to TRBJ2-7, with D perhaps matching TRBD2 (7 bases). Germline V gene data show CDR1 as SGHRS and CDR2 as YFSETQ. V was clipped by 4 bases and J by 3 bases, with 14 bases between them. This CDR3 contains 14 residues. The chain's CDR3 is CASSAGDTNYEQYF. Written as DNA, the CDR3 is TGCGCCAGCAGCGCGGGGGACACGAACTACGAGCAGTACTTC.

The CDR3 protein is CASSPGTSVRDTQYF. For the CDR3, the DNA is TGTGCCAGCAGCCCCGGGACTAGTGTAAGAGATACGCAGTATTTT. The chain combines TRBV13 with TRBJ2-3; 8 nucleotides agree with TRBD2. V gave up 5 bases and J gave up 5 bases; unmatched junction bases: 9. The germline V gene has CDR1 PRHDT and CDR2 FYEKMQ (reference sequence). This CDR3 comprises 15 residues.

V usage is TRBV9 and J usage is TRBJ1-1; the D gene is possibly TRBD1 (5 bases). Germline CDR1 SGDLS, CDR2 YYNGEE. Trimming took off 0 bases at V and 4 bases at J, with 16 bases between the two ends. The CDR3 has 16 amino acids. CDR3 residues: CASSVVGDGWVTEAFF. DNA of the CDR3: TGTGCCAGCAGCGTAGTAGGGGACGGGTGGGTCACTGAAGCTTTCTTT.